The clone carrying this T cell receptor beta chain occurred many times. Researchers took RNA transcripts and amplified the TCR beta CDR3 regions from them. Primed by the HTBI set, a first-round RT-PCR was run on the TCR CDR3. TCRdb re-called the multiplex PCR reads through MiXCR, storing one row per CDR3 protein. The top ten clones hold less than 9.5% of a sample with 540,000 or so distinct CDR3 sequences, more than 15% of them seen once. The sample is drawn from a study of T cells in Graves' hyperthyroidism and ophthalmopathy. The CDR3 length is 15 residues. Trimming cost V 7 bases and J 10 bases; bases outside gene matches: 14. In germline, CDR1 is DFQATT, CDR2 SNEGSKA (reference sequence).

Specimen: blood. The chain couples TRBV20-1 to TRBJ2-1; 12 bases align to TRBD2. This receptor was taken from a woman aged 25 to 39 with Graves' hyperthyroidism. CDR3 in DNA: TGCAGTGGAAGTGAGCCGGGACTAGCGGGTCGAGAGCAGTTCTTC. It codes for CSGSEPGLAGREQFF.